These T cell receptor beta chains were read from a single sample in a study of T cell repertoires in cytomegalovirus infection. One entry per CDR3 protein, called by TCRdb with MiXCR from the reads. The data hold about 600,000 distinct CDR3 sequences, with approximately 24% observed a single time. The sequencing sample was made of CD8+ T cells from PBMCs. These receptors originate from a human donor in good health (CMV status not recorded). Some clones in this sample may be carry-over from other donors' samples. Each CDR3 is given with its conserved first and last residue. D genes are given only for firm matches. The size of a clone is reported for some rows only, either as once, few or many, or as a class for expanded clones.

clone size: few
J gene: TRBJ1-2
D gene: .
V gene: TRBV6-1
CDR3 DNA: TGTGCCAGCAGTTACGCGCCGCAGACCTTC
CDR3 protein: CASSYAPQTF

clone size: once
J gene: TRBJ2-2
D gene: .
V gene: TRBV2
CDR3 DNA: TGTGCCTTACAGGGTTCGGAGCTGTTTTTT
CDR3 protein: CALQGSELFF

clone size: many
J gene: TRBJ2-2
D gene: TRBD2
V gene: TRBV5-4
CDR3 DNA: TGTGCCAGCAGCTTTGTTAGTAGCGGGGGTGCCGGGGAGCTGTTTTTT
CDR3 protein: CASSFVSSGGAGELFF

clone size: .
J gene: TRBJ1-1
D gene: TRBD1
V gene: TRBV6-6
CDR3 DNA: TGTACCAGCAGTTCCTGGACAGGGAGGAAAACTGAAGCTTTCTTT
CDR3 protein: CTSSSWTGRKTEAFF

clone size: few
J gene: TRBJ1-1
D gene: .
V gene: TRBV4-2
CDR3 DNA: TGTGCCAGCAGCCAAGTAGCGGGGTCTGAAGCTTTCTTT
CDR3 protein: CASSQVAGSEAFF

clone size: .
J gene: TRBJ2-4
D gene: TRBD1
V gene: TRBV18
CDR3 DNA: TGTGCCAGCTCACCCTGGGCCTTGGGACAGGGGGAAAACATTCAGTACTTC
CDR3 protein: CASSPWALGQGENIQYF

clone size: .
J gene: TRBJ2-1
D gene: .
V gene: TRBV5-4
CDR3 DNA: TGTGTCAGCAGGCAGGGAAATGAGCAGTTCTTC
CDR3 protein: CVSRQGNEQFF

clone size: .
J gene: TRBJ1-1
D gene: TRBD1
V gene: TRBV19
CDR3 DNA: TGTGCCAGTAGGATGCCGGGACAGGGTATCACTGAAGCTTTCTTT
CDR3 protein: CASRMPGQGITEAFF

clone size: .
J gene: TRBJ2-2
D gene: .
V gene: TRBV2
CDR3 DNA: TGTGCCCTAGGGAACACCGGGGAGCTGTTTTTT
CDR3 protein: CALGNTGELFF

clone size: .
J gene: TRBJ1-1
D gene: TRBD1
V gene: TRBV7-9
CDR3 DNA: TGTGCCAGCAGCCCAGAGGCAGGGGGGACTGAAGCTTTCTTT
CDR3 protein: CASSPEAGGTEAFF

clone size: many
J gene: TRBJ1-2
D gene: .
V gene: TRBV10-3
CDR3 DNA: TGTGCCAGCGAGCTCACGGGTGAACGGCGCTATGGCTACACCTTC
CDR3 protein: CASELTGERRYGYTF

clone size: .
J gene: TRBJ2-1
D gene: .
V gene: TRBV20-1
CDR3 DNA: TGCAGTGCTATAACGGTCGGACAGTTATACAATGAGCAGTTCTTC
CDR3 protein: CSAITVGQLYNEQFF

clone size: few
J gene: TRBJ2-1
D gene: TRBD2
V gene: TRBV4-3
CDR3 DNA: TGCGCCAGCAGCCAAGGAGCTAGCGGGGTGTTGATGTACAATGAGCAGTTCTTC
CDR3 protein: CASSQGASGVLMYNEQFF

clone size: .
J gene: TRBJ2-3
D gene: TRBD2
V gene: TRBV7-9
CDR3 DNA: TGTGCCAGCAGCTCCCCCAGCGGGGGCCCACCGGCGACGCAGTATTTT
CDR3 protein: CASSSPSGGPPATQYF

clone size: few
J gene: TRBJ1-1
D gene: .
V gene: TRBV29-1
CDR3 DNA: TGCAGCGTTGCTGGGGGGGGCCGGAACACTGAAGCTTTCTTT
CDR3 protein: CSVAGGGRNTEAFF

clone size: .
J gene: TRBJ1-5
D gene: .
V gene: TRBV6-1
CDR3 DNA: TGTACCTCTTTGGGCAATCAGCCCCAGCATTTT
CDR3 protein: CTSLGNQPQHF

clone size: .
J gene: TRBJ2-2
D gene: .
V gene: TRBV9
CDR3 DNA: TGTGCCAGCAGCGTAGAGCCGCAGGGTGGATCCGGGGAGCTGTTTTTT
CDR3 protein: CASSVEPQGGSGELFF

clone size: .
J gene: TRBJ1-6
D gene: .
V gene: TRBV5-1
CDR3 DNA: TGCGCCAGCAGGGGCCCTGACCGAGAAAATTCACCCCTCCACTTT
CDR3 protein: CASRGPDRENSPLHF

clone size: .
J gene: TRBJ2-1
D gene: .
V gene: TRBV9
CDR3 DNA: TGTGCCAGCAGCCCAGGGGGGTCCGCCATATTGAATGAGCAGTTCTTC
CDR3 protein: CASSPGGSAILNEQFF

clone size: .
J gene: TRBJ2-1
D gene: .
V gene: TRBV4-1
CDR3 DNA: TGCGCCAGCAGCCAAGTGCAATCCTCCTACAATGAGCAGTTCTTC
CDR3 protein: CASSQVQSSYNEQFF

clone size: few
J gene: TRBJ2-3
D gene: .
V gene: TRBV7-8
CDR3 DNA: TGTGCCAGCAGCTTTCTCCAGGGGTCTGGTGGAGATACGCAGTATTTT
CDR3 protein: CASSFLQGSGGDTQYF

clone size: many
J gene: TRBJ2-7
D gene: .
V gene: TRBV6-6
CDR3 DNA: TGTGCCAGCAGTTACCAGGGGTTGCCGATTTACGAGCAGTACTTC
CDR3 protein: CASSYQGLPIYEQYF

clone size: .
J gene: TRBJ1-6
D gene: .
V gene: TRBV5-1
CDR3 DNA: TGCGCCAGCAGCGGAGAATATTCACCCCTCCACTTT
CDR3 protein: CASSGEYSPLHF

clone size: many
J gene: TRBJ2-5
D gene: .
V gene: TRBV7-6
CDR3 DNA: TGTGCCAGCATCCCCCTTCCCGAAGAGACCCAGTACTTC
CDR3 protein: CASIPLPEETQYF

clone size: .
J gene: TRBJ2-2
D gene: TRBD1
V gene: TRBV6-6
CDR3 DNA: TGTGCCAGCAGCAGACAGGGCCGGGAGCTGTTTTTT
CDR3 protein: CASSRQGRELFF

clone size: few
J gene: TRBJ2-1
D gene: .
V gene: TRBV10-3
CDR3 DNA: TGTGCCATCAGTGAGTCGGGAGGGGGCGATGAGCAGTTCTTC
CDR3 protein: CAISESGGGDEQFF

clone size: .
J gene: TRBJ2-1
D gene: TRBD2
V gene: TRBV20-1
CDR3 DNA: TGCAGTGCTAGAGCATCCGAGGGCGGGGGAGTATACAATGAGCAGTTCTTC
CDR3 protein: CSARASEGGGVYNEQFF

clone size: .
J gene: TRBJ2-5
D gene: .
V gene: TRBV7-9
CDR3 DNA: TGTACCAGCAGCTTGGGCGGGTCCGGGGAGACCCAGTACTTC
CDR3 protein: CTSSLGGSGETQYF

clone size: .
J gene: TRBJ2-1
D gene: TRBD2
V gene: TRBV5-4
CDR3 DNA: TGTGCCAGCAGCCCACGGGGGGAGGGGTCGTCGTACAATGAGCAGTTCTTC
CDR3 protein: CASSPRGEGSSYNEQFF

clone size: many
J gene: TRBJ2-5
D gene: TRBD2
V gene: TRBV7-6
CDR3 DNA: TGTGCCAGCAGCCGATCCCCCGGGGGGTCTCAAGAGACCCAGTACTTC
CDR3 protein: CASSRSPGGSQETQYF

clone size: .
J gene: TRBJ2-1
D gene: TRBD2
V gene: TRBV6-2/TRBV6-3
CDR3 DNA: TGTGCCAGCAGTTACCTCAGGGCGGGGGGCGACAATGAGCAGTTCTTC
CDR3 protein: CASSYLRAGGDNEQFF

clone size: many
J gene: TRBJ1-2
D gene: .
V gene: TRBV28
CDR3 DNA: TGTGCCAGCAGTTTAGAACCAAACTATGGCTACACCTTC
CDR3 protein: CASSLEPNYGYTF

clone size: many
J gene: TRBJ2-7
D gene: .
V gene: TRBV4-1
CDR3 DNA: TGCGCCAGCAGCCAAGATCCAGACCCCAATCAGTACTTC
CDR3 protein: CASSQDPDPNQYF

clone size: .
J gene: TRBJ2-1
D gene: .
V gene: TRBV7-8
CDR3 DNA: TGTGCCAGCAGCTTAGCGGACTATCTAGAGGGATACAATGAGCAGTTCTTC
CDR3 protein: CASSLADYLEGYNEQFF

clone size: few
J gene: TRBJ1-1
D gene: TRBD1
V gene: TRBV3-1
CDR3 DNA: TGTGCCAGCAGCCATACCGGGACAGGAAGTAACACTGAAGCTTTCTTT
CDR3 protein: CASSHTGTGSNTEAFF

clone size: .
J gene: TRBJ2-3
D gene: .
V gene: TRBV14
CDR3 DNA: TGTGCCAGCAGCCTAACAGGGCCGGGGGCCATACTGGATACGCAGTATTTT
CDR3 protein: CASSLTGPGAILDTQYF

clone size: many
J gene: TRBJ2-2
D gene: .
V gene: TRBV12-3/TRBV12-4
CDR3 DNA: TGTGCCAGCAGCCGGGTGCCGGGGACCGGGGAGCTGTTTTTT
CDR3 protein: CASSRVPGTGELFF

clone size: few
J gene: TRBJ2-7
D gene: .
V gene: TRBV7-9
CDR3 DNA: TGTGCCAGCAGCCGCGAGATCTCCTACGAGCAGTACTTC
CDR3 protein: CASSREISYEQYF

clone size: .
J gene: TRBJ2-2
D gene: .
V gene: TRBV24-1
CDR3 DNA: TGTGCCACCAGTGCTTTACAGGGTGCCGGGGAGCTGTTTTTT
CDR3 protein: CATSALQGAGELFF

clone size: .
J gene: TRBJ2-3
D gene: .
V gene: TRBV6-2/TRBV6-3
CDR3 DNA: TGTGCCAGCAGCCCAGGGACGCCAGTATCGACAGATACGCAGTATTTT
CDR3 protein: CASSPGTPVSTDTQYF

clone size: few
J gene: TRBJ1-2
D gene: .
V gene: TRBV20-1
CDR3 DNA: TGCAGTGCGCCCATTGGACAGCTCTATGGCTACACCTTC
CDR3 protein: CSAPIGQLYGYTF

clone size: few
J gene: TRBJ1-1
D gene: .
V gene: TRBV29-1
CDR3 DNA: TGCAGCGTTGTGCGGAGCACTGAAGCTTTCTTT
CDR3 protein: CSVVRSTEAFF

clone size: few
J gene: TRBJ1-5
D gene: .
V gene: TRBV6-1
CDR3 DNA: TGTGCCAGCAGTTGGGGACGGAATCAGCCCCAGCATTTT
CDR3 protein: CASSWGRNQPQHF

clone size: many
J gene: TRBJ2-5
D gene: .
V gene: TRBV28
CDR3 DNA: TGTGCCAGCAGTGGGAACGGGGAGACCCAGTACTTC
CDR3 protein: CASSGNGETQYF

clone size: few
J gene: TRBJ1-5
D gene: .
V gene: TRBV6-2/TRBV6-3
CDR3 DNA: TGTGCCAGCAGTTACCGGGCAGTTCAGAGCAATCAGCCCCAGCATTTT
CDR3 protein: CASSYRAVQSNQPQHF

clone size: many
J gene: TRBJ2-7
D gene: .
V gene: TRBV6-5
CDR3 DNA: TGTGCCAGCAGTTACTCGAACAGGGTCCACGAGCAGTACTTC
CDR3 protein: CASSYSNRVHEQYF

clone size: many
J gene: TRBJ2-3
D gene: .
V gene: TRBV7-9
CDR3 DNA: TGTGCCAGCAGCCCGGGAACTACAGATACGCAGTATTTT
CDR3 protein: CASSPGTTDTQYF

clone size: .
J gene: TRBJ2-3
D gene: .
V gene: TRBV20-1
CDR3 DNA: TGCAGTGCTAGAGATATCGGCCGACAGGCAGACACAGATACGCAGTATTTT
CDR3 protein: CSARDIGRQADTDTQYF